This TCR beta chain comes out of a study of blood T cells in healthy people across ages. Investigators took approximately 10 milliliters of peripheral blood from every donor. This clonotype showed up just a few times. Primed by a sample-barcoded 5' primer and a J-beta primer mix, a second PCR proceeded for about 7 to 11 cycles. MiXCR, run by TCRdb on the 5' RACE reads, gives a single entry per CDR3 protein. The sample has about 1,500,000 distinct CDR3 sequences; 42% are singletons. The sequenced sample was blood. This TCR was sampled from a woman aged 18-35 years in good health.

CDR3 loop: CSVDGGRNETQYF. The CDR3 bases are TGCAGCGTTGATGGCGGGAGGAATGAGACCCAGTACTTC. The rearrangement joins TRBV29-1 to TRBJ2-5; 8 positions match TRBD2. The CDR3 contains 13 residues. V lost 3 bases, J lost 5 bases, and 5 bases stayed unmatched. Germline V gene data show CDR1 as SQVTM and CDR2 as ANQGSEA.